This TCR beta chain was observed in a study of Graves' ophthalmopathy and Graves' hyperthyroidism. The CDR3 loop spans 18 amino acids. In germline, CDR1 is DFQATT, CDR2 SNEGSKA (reference sequence). With 0 bases removed from V and 0 bases from J, the gap between germline ends came to 20 bases. Amplification of TCR beta CDR3 regions used RNA transcripts. After a first-round RT-PCR with HTBI primers, a second-round multiplex PCR was run. TCRdb used MiXCR to reprocess the multiplex PCR reads, holding one entry per CDR3 protein. The table shows 350,000 or so distinct CDR3 sequences, with 17% occurring only once. This clonotype was observed at least ten times.

The receptor was derived from an adult man with Graves' ophthalmopathy. This rearrangement joins TRBV20-1 to TRBJ1-2, with TRBD1 as a possible D gene (5 bases). The sample consisted of peripheral blood. CDR3 DNA sequence: TGCAGTGCTAGAGATCAGTGGGCAGGGTATGAAGCTAACTATGGCTACACCTTC. This gives the protein CSARDQWAGYEANYGYTF.